These 29 T cell receptor beta chains share one sample of origin, sequenced in a study of shared clonotypes between healthy human individuals. Clones were sequenced by immunoSEQ multiplex PCR, and TCRdb holds only the in-frame ones, with some missing. The sample consists of 190,000 or so clones, 85% to 95% of them appearing once. The sample taken for sequencing was naive CD4+ T cells sorted from blood. As to subset: CD45RA+ positively selected. These receptors were collected from a woman aged 25-40 years in good health.

The rearrangement joins TRBV6-5 to TRBJ1-1; D is unresolved. The ends were cut back, 0 bases at V and 3 bases at J, with 14 bases in the middle. The CDR3 extends over 16 amino acids. CDR1 is MNHEY and CDR2 is SVGAGI in the germline V gene. CDR3 coding DNA: TGTGCCAGCAGTTACTCCGCCAATATCGGGGACACTGAAGCTTTCTTT. Protein product: CASSYSANIGDTEAFF.

V is TRBV10-2 and J is TRBJ2-1, with 13 bases identical to TRBD2. There are 14 residues in the CDR3. Germline V gene data show CDR1 as WSHSY and CDR2 as SAAADI. The junction had 3 bases not matched to a gene; V was cut back by 6 bases and J by 7 bases. The CDR3: CASRLAGGPNEQFF. In DNA form, the CDR3 reads TGCGCCAGCAGACTAGCGGGAGGGCCGAATGAGCAGTTCTTC.

The rearrangement links TRBV5-6 to TRBJ2-2; the match to TRBD1 covers 10 bases. This CDR3 has 16 residues. With V trimmed by 4 bases and J by 4 bases, 7 bases remained unmatched. Per the germline V gene, CDR1 is SGHDT and CDR2 is YYEEEE. In nucleotides, the CDR3 is TGTGCCAGCAGCGAAACCGGGACAGGGGCCACCGGGGAGCTGTTTTTT. Translated, it gives CASSETGTGATGELFF.

This sequence joins TRBV28 and TRBJ2-7; 10 positions agree with TRBD2. The germline V gene has CDR1 MDHEN and CDR2 SYDVKM. The CDR3 covers 15 residues. V shed 4 bases and J 4 bases; nucleotides not matched to a gene: 7. CDR3 residues: CASSSGGLALYEQYF. The CDR3 nucleotides read TGTGCCAGCAGTTCAGGGGGACTAGCGCTATACGAGCAGTACTTC.

This clone was seen just once. The chain carries TRBV11-2 and TRBJ2-2; 7 bases map to TRBD1. V was clipped by 5 bases and J by 1 base; unmatched bases: 7. This CDR3 has 16 amino acids. Germline CDR1 reads SGHAT; CDR2 reads FQNNGV. The CDR3 nucleotides are TGTGCCAGCAGCATTCCGGGACAGTTGAACACCGGGGAGCTGTTTTTT. Encoded protein: CASSIPGQLNTGELFF.

Only one count was recorded for this clone. This chain links TRBV6-5 with TRBJ2-7; 7 bases match TRBD2. The germline gives CDR1 MNHEY, CDR2 SVGAGI. The CDR3 extends over 14 amino acids. V was clipped by 9 bases and J by 7 bases; unmatched bases: 15. CDR3: CASREARPTQEQYF. DNA of the CDR3: TGTGCCAGTCGGGAGGCTAGGCCGACGCAGGAGCAGTACTTC.

The chain combines TRBV13 with TRBJ2-1; 9 nucleotides line up with TRBD2. J gave up 8 bases and V 7 bases, and 15 bases lay outside the gene matches. Germline V gene lookup returns CDR1 PRHDT and CDR2 FYEKMQ (reference sequence). This CDR3 is built from 16 residues. The CDR3, as DNA: TGTGCCAGCACCCTTGGGAGGCGGGAGGGCCGCGATGAGCAGTTCTTC. Residues: CASTLGRREGRDEQFF.

This sequence joins TRBV2 and TRBJ2-7, with D uncertain. V shed 8 bases and J shed 2 bases, with 4 bases lying between them. Germline CDR1 is SNHLY and CDR2 is FYNNEI. The CDR3 has 10 amino acids. CDR3 region: CASGPYEQYF. The CDR3, as DNA: TGTGCCAGCGGCCCCTACGAGCAGTACTTC. The whole variable domain, remainder taken from reference TRBV2 and TRBJ2-7, is EPEVTQTPSHQVTQMGQEVILRCVPISNHLYFYWYRQILGQKVEFLVSFYNNEISEKSEIFDDQFSVERPDGSNFTLKIRSTKLEDSAMYFCASGPYEQYFGPGTRLTVT.

This rearrangement joins TRBV27 to TRBJ1-2; D is uncertain. The CDR3 loop spans 12 amino acids. V lost 4 bases to trimming and J lost 8 bases, with 11 bases between them. Germline loops: CDR1 MNHEY, CDR2 SMNVEV (reference sequence). DNA of the CDR3: TGTGCCAGCAGTTCGACCGCTGGAGGCTACACCTTC. Translated: CASSSTAGGYTF.

The V and J genes are TRBV28 and TRBJ1-5, with a weak D call TRBD1 (5 bases). Per germline, CDR1 MDHEN and CDR2 SYDVKM. The CDR3 length is 14 residues. V was cut by 3 bases and J by 7 bases, with 13 bases left in between. The CDR3: CASSFTGGVQPQHF. DNA for the CDR3: TGTGCCAGCAGTTTTACGGGGGGAGTCCAGCCCCAGCATTTT.

The chain couples TRBV7-2 to TRBJ2-7; 8 bases are a match to TRBD2. Germline V gene lookup returns CDR1 SGHTA and CDR2 FQGNSA. Unmatched junction bases numbered 6, after V lost 2 bases and J lost 3 bases. The CDR3 is 15 amino acids. CDR3 nucleotide sequence: TGTGCCAGCAGCTTACGCGGGGGGCGTAACTACGAGCAGTACTTC. It is translated as CASSLRGGRNYEQYF.

The chain employs TRBV4-1 and TRBJ2-1; 10 bases align to TRBD2. V gave up 1 base and J gave up 9 bases; unmatched junction bases: 9. Germline-derived CDR1 and CDR2 are MGHRA and YSYEKL. The CDR3 consists of 16 residues. This CDR3 reads CASSQGVASGRGEQFF. The CDR3 DNA is TGCGCCAGCAGCCAAGGGGTTGCTAGCGGGAGAGGTGAGCAGTTCTTC.

In its sample, this clone was seen once. The chain employs TRBV11-2 and TRBJ1-4; a possible D gene is TRBD1 (5 bases). The V and J ends lost 4 bases and 8 bases respectively, with 20 bases between them. Looked up from germline, CDR1 is SGHAT and CDR2 is FQNNGV. The CDR3 runs 16 residues. CDR3 DNA sequence: TGTGCCAGCAGCTCGATTCAGGGAGGAAGACGCGAAAAACTGTTTTTT. Amino acids: CASSSIQGGRREKLFF.

V gene TRBV6-6 combines with J gene TRBJ1-3; D remains ambiguous. The CDR3 extends over 15 amino acids. Germline CDR1 MNHNY, CDR2 SVGAGI (reference sequence). The germline V and J ends were trimmed by 6 bases and 0 bases, with 12 bases remaining between them. Here the CDR3 DNA reads TGTGCCAGCAGGCCGGGAGGAAGCTCTGGAAACACCATATATTTT. It specifies CASRPGGSSGNTIYF.

CDR3 sequence: CASSNRRRTHGGYTF. The CDR3 coding sequence is TGTGCCAGCAGTAACCGCAGGCGAACCCATGGGGGCTACACCTTC. V is TRBV28 and J is TRBJ1-2; D remains unclear. The CDR3 is 15 amino acids. Germline CDR1 and CDR2: MDHEN and SYDVKM. Trimming removed 5 bases at V and 8 bases at J, with 21 bases between.

The V gene is TRBV7-2, the J gene TRBJ2-7; 12 nucleotides align to TRBD2. Per the germline V gene, CDR1 is SGHTA and CDR2 is FQGNSA. This CDR3 has 18 amino acids. The ends lost 1 base at V and 6 bases at J; junction bases unmatched: 13. In DNA form, the CDR3 reads TGTGCCAGCAGCTTAGGGCGACTAGCGGGGGATCTCGTGGCCGAGCAGTACTTC. Residues: CASSLGRLAGDLVAEQYF. The complete variable domain, with remaining parts taken from reference TRBV7-2 and TRBJ2-7, reads GAGVSQSPSNKVTEKGKDVELRCDPISGHTALYWYRQSLGQGLEFLIYFQGNSAPDKSGLPSDRFSAERTGGSVSTLTIQRTQQEDSAVYLCASSLGRLAGDLVAEQYFGPGTRLTVT.

In its sample, this clone was seen once. The chain joins TRBV28 to TRBJ2-7; 9 nucleotides agree with TRBD1. CDR1 MDHEN and CDR2 SYDVKM come from the germline V gene. The CDR3 runs 14 residues. V trimming: 7 bases; J trimming: 7 bases; junction bases outside the gene matches: 11. CDR3 sequence (DNA): TGTGCCAGCACCCCCGGGACAGGGTCTCGGGAGCAGTACTTC. Translated, it gives CASTPGTGSREQYF.

The rearrangement uses TRBV11-2 and TRBJ1-1; a possible D gene is TRBD1 (5 bases). The germline CDR1 and CDR2 sequences are SGHAT and FQNNGV. V was cut by 5 bases and J by 3 bases, with 10 bases left in between. The CDR3 is 13 residues long. The CDR3: CASSQQEYTEAFF. CDR3 DNA sequence: TGTGCCAGCAGCCAACAGGAGTACACTGAAGCTTTCTTT.

The rearrangement uses TRBV10-3 and TRBJ2-3, with D unresolved. Deletions cut 0 bases from V and 2 bases from J, with 9 bases between. The CDR3 spans 15 residues. Germline CDR1 reads ENHRY; CDR2 reads SYGVKD. The CDR3 bases are TGTGCCATCAGTGAGTCTTCGAGTCCCACAGATACGCAGTATTTT. Translated, it gives CAISESSSPTDTQYF.

The chain combines TRBV4-1 with TRBJ2-5, with TRBD2 matching over 9 bases. The J call may be in error: the DNA end matches TRBJ2-7 better. The CDR3 contains 16 residues. Germline CDR1 is MGHRA and CDR2 is YSYEKL. In DNA, the CDR3 is TGCGCCAGCAGCCAGCGACTAGCGGATGTCTCCTACGAGCAGTACTTC. It yields the protein CASSQRLADVSYEQYF.

The chain uses TRBV19 and TRBJ1-5; TRBD1 agrees at 8 bases. This CDR3 has 15 amino acids. J was trimmed by 3 bases and V by 3 bases; bases with no gene match: 4. Germline V gene lookup returns CDR1 LNHDA and CDR2 SQIVND (reference sequence). The CDR3 spells CASSMLQGDNQPQHF. As DNA, the CDR3 is TGTGCCAGTAGTATGTTACAGGGGGACAATCAGCCCCAGCATTTT. Full variable domain (outside the CDR3, taken from reference TRBV19 and TRBJ1-5): DGGITQSPKYLFRKEGQNVTLSCEQNLNHDAMYWYRQDPGQGLRLIYYSQIVNDFQKGDIAEGYSVSREKKESFPLTVTSAQKNPTAFYLCASSMLQGDNQPQHFGDGTRLSIL.

The chain recombines TRBV28 with TRBJ2-7; 7 nucleotides match TRBD2. With 3 bases clipped from V and 3 bases from J, the junction kept 11 bases outside the gene matches. Germline V lookup: CDR1 MDHEN, CDR2 SYDVKM. This CDR3 is 16 amino acids long. The CDR3 region has the DNA TGTGCCAGCAGTTTTGGGGAGGGCCTCTGGAACTACGAGCAGTACTTC. This gives the protein CASSFGEGLWNYEQYF.

The chain uses TRBV4-1 and TRBJ1-1; D remains unclear. The V and J ends lost 4 bases and 0 bases respectively, with 21 bases between them. CDR3 length equals 18 residues. Germline-derived CDR1 and CDR2 are MGHRA and YSYEKL. CDR3 sequence reads: CASSPVGFGSIMNTEAFF. CDR3 bases: TGCGCCAGCAGCCCCGTGGGTTTTGGATCTATCATGAACACTGAAGCTTTCTTT.

A word on this clone: The same CDR3 also results from other DNA sequences found in this sample. The V call is TRBV28, the J call TRBJ2-7; D gene ambiguous. Between the trimmed V and J ends, which lost 3 bases and 3 bases, there was a span of 6 bases. The CDR3 is 12 amino acids. The germline V gene encodes CDR1 MDHEN and CDR2 SYDVKM. CDR3 protein: CASSLLGYEQYF. The CDR3 region has the DNA TGTGCCAGCAGTTTGCTGGGCTACGAGCAGTACTTC.

This clone was recorded once. V gene TRBV5-8 combines with J gene TRBJ1-5; D perhaps matches TRBD1 (6 bases). V lost 7 bases, J lost 7 bases, and 21 bases lay in between. The germline CDR1 and CDR2 sequences are SGHTS and YDEGEE. CDR3 length: 15 amino acids. CDR3 nucleotides: TGTGCCAGCGAAGGGAGGGGGTTCGGAGGACAGCCCCAGCATTTT. Protein product: CASEGRGFGGQPQHF.

The chain couples TRBV20-1 to TRBJ1-1; maybe TRBD1 (6 bases). Germline CDR1 is DFQATT and CDR2 is SNEGSKA (reference sequence). CDR3 length: 11 amino acids. Trimming pared 5 bases from V and 3 bases from J, leaving 7 bases between. In DNA form, the CDR3 reads TGCAGTGCTGCAGGGGACACTGAAGCTTTCTTT. It yields the protein CSAAGDTEAFF.

The rearrangement joins TRBV10-3 to TRBJ1-1, with a tentative D call TRBD1 (5 bases). Germline V CDR1 and CDR2: ENHRY, SYGVKD. V gave up 4 bases and J gave up 1 base, with 16 bases separating them. This CDR3 comprises 16 residues. CDR3 loop: CAISARSGLGNTEAFF. The CDR3 nucleotides read TGTGCCATCAGTGCCAGGTCAGGGTTGGGGAACACTGAAGCTTTCTTT.

The chain carries TRBV28 and TRBJ1-5; 7 nucleotides match TRBD1. Germline V gene lookup returns CDR1 MDHEN and CDR2 SYDVKM. The CDR3 is made up of 13 amino acids. J gave up 6 bases and V 8 bases, and 7 bases lay outside the gene matches. CDR3: CASRLTGLQPQHF. The CDR3 DNA reads as TGTGCCAGCCGCTTGACAGGGCTTCAGCCCCAGCATTTT.

V and J are TRBV11-3 and TRBJ1-1, with D possibly matching TRBD1 (6 bases). The CDR3 consists of 15 residues. The V end lost 5 bases, the J end lost 0 bases, and 13 bases lay between the germline ends. Germline loops: CDR1 SGHNT, CDR2 YENEEA. CDR3 nucleotide sequence: TGTGCCAGCAGCCCTGGGACATCTTTGAACACTGAAGCTTTCTTT. Its translation: CASSPGTSLNTEAFF.